This entry lists 22 T cell receptor beta chains sequenced from one sample in a study of T-cell memory formation after mild COVID-19. From the 5' RACE reads, TCRdb called clonotypes with MiXCR, one entry per CDR3 protein. The table has approximately 240,000 distinct CDR3 sequences, around 15% seen once. The specimen sequenced was PBMCs or a T cell subset sorted from them (not recorded which). Every receptor here comes from a man in his late teens or twenties who had mild COVID-19 (a few samples of this study predate the infection). Cell type and time point are not known.

The chain employs TRBV5-1 and TRBJ1-6; TRBD1 matches at 7 bases. This CDR3 region has 13 residues. Germline assignment: CDR1 SGHRS and CDR2 YFSETQ. Trimming cost V 4 bases and J 9 bases; bases outside gene matches: 4. CDR3: CASSMDRRSPLHF. CDR3 DNA sequence: TGCGCCAGCAGCATGGACAGGCGTTCACCCCTCCACTTT.

This clonotype was observed a handful of times. This chain connects TRBV7-9 to TRBJ2-1; no definite D call. Germline loops: CDR1 SEHNR, CDR2 FQNEAQ (reference sequence). The CDR3 sequence is 15 residues long. The V end was cut by 2 bases, the J end by 0 bases, with 8 bases between. The chain's CDR3 is CASSLLASSYNEQFF. In nucleotides, the CDR3 is TGTGCCAGCAGCTTACTGGCCAGCTCCTACAATGAGCAGTTCTTC.

This clonotype was seen many times. The chain couples TRBV7-6 to TRBJ2-3; TRBD1 is a possible D gene (5 bases). CDR3 length: 12 residues. V lost 5 bases, J lost 4 bases, and 7 bases lay in between. The germline CDR1 and CDR2 sequences are SGHVS and FNYEAQ. The chain's CDR3 is CASSPRADTQYF. CDR3 coding DNA: TGTGCCAGCAGCCCCAGGGCAGATACGCAGTATTTT.

This clonotype was found a few times. This chain's CDR3 is CASSSRGPGANVLTF. DNA for the CDR3: TGTGCCAGCAGCTCCAGGGGGCCAGGGGCCAACGTCCTGACTTTC. The V and J genes are TRBV5-6 and TRBJ2-6; 8 nucleotides line up with TRBD1. The CDR3 spans 15 residues. V lost 3 bases to trimming and J lost 4 bases; unmatched junction nucleotides: 3. The germline V gene has CDR1 SGHDT and CDR2 YYEEEE.

This chain connects TRBV4-3 to TRBJ2-1; 8 bases are shared with TRBD2. The V and J ends lost 0 bases and 6 bases, in that order; junction bases with no gene match: 10. CDR1 and CDR2 from the germline V gene are LGHNA and YSLEER. The CDR3 length is 17 residues. DNA of the CDR3: TGCGCCAGCAGCCAAGACCCCGGTTTAGCGGGGTTCAATGAGCAGTTCTTC. It is translated as CASSQDPGLAGFNEQFF.

This rearrangement joins TRBV5-1 to TRBJ2-1, with D unclear. This CDR3 spans 16 amino acids. Deletions cut 4 bases from V and 3 bases from J, with 17 bases between. Per germline, CDR1 SGHRS and CDR2 YFSETQ. CDR3: CASSPNLGRVYNEQFF. The CDR3 DNA follows: TGCGCCAGCAGCCCCAATTTGGGTAGGGTCTACAATGAGCAGTTCTTC.

This clonotype was recorded once. The genes are TRBV18 and TRBJ2-3; D is uncertain. The CDR3 runs 14 residues. Germline V CDR1 and CDR2: KGHSH, LQKENI. Trimming cost V 1 base and J 2 bases, with 7 bases left between them. The CDR3 DNA reads as TGTGCCAGCTCACCACTCCCTATCACAGATACGCAGTATTTT. Protein sequence: CASSPLPITDTQYF.

The rearrangement uses TRBV6-6 and TRBJ1-6; D gene uncertain. V was shortened by 8 bases and J by 7 bases, with 15 bases between the two germline ends. This CDR3 has 14 residues. Germline CDR1 is MNHNY and CDR2 is SVGAGI (reference sequence). As DNA, the CDR3 is TGTGCCAGCGACCGTAACTACCCAAATTCACCCCTCCACTTT. Residues: CASDRNYPNSPLHF.

The V and J genes are TRBV4-1 and TRBJ2-4, with D perhaps being TRBD1 or TRBD2 (5 bases each). Trimming left V 1 base short and J 4 bases short, with 11 bases between. The CDR3 has 15 amino acids. Germline CDR1 and CDR2: MGHRA and YSYEKL. The CDR3 reads CASSQAGTGKNIQYF. CDR3 nucleotides: TGCGCCAGCAGCCAAGCTGGGACGGGGAAAAACATTCAGTACTTC.

The chain joins TRBV10-3 to TRBJ2-5; 15 bases map to TRBD2. J gave up 5 bases and V 0 bases, and 7 bases lay outside the gene matches. This CDR3 has 18 amino acids. From germline, CDR1 is ENHRY and CDR2 SYGVKD. CDR3 loop: CAISESWTSGGAAETQYF. The CDR3 nucleotides read TGTGCCATCAGTGAGTCGTGGACTAGCGGGGGGGCGGCGGAGACCCAGTACTTC.

V gene TRBV7-2 combines with J gene TRBJ2-5; no clear D gene. Germline CDR1 and CDR2: SGHTA and FQGNSA. This CDR3 region has 15 residues. V lost 0 bases and J lost 4, with 12 bases in between. The CDR3 here is CASSLAVGWAETQYF. CDR3 DNA: TGTGCCAGCAGCTTAGCGGTGGGGTGGGCAGAGACCCAGTACTTC.

This clonotype occurred many times. The V and J genes are TRBV7-9 and TRBJ2-5; 8 nucleotides align to TRBD1. Germline CDR1 SEHNR, CDR2 FQNEAQ (reference sequence). The CDR3 runs to 13 residues. The V segment lost 5 bases and the J segment 2 bases; nucleotides outside the gene matches: 1. The CDR3 DNA reads as TGTGCCAGCAGCAGGACAGGGCAAGAGACCCAGTACTTC. Translated, it gives CASSRTGQETQYF.

The chain uses TRBV15 and TRBJ1-1, with 7 bases lining up with TRBD1. CDR1 and CDR2 from the germline V gene are LNHNV and YYDKDF (reference sequence). V shed 5 bases and J 4 bases; nucleotides not matched to a gene: 10. The CDR3 spans 15 residues. DNA of the CDR3: TGTGCCACCAGCTTACGGACAGGCGGGGGCACTGAAGCTTTCTTT. It codes for CATSLRTGGGTEAFF.

V gene TRBV5-1 combines with J gene TRBJ1-1; D may be TRBD1 (5 bases). The germline CDR1 and CDR2 sequences are SGHRS and YFSETQ. Trimming left V 4 bases short and J 5 bases short, with 18 bases between. The CDR3 has 15 residues. CDR3 nucleotides: TGCGCCAGCAGCCCCGTCCAGGGATTGCGTACTGAAGCTTTCTTT. Translating gives CASSPVQGLRTEAFF.

V is TRBV28 and J is TRBJ1-5; weak D call: TRBD1 (5 bases). The germline V and J ends were trimmed by 7 bases and 5 bases, with 15 bases remaining between them. The CDR3 runs 14 residues. Germline loops: CDR1 MDHEN, CDR2 SYDVKM. The CDR3 coding sequence is TGTGCCAGCATCGGGGCGGACACTTATCAGCCCCAGCATTTT. It translates to CASIGADTYQPQHF.

The J gene is TRBJ2-7, the V gene TRBV6-6; 9 bases line up with TRBD1. The CDR3 is 15 amino acids. Germline V gene sequence: CDR1 MNHNY, CDR2 SVGAGI (reference sequence). The ends lost 1 base at V and 3 bases at J; junction bases unmatched: 4. Here the CDR3 reads CASSYLMTGGYEQYF. The CDR3 DNA is TGTGCCAGCAGTTACTTAATGACAGGGGGCTACGAGCAGTACTTC.

This clonotype was detected only a few times. This chain uses TRBV7-2 with TRBJ2-5, with D tentatively TRBD1 or TRBD2 (6 bases each). Looked up from germline, CDR1 is SGHTA and CDR2 is FQGNSA. V lost 7 bases, J lost 4 bases, and 16 bases lay in between. CDR3 length equals 14 residues. The CDR3 loop reads CASKRGDPGETQYF. CDR3 bases: TGTGCCAGCAAGAGGGGGGACCCAGGAGAGACCCAGTACTTC.

As regards this clonotype: An end of the junction does not agree with germline; a read error may underlie this. This rearrangement joins TRBV20-1 to TRBJ2-1; perhaps TRBD1 as D (6 bases). Germline V gene lookup returns CDR1 DFQATT and CDR2 SNEGSKA (reference sequence). The CDR3 loop spans 13 amino acids. CDR3 protein: CSASAQGYNEHFF. The CDR3 nucleotides read TGCAGTGCTAGTGCACAGGGCTACAATGAGCACTTCTTC.

The chain is built from TRBV20-1 and TRBJ2-2; 11 bases are shared with TRBD2. This CDR3 contains 15 residues. The J segment lost 7 bases and the V segment lost 0 bases, leaving 4 bases of the junction unmatched. Germline loops: CDR1 DFQATT, CDR2 SNEGSKA (reference sequence). The CDR3 nucleotides read TGCAGTGCTAGAGATAGCGGGGGGGCCGTCGGGGAGCTGTTTTTT. Protein: CSARDSGGAVGELFF.

The rearrangement joins TRBV5-6 to TRBJ2-1; D is undetermined. The CDR3 loop spans 11 amino acids. CDR1 SGHDT and CDR2 YYEEEE come from the germline V gene. V was pared by 2 bases and J by 8 bases, with 5 bases between. The CDR3 coding sequence is TGTGCCAGCAGCTTTTATCATGAGCAGTTCTTC. As protein: CASSFYHEQFF.

This clonotype was seen ten or more times. The V and J genes are TRBV12-3 or TRBV12-4 and TRBJ1-2; no clear D. Trimming took 3 bases from V and 4 from J, leaving 9 bases between them. The CDR3 sequence is 13 residues long. This chain's CDR3 is CASSFRPSYGYTF. As DNA, the CDR3 is TGTGCCAGCAGTTTTCGACCGAGCTATGGCTACACCTTC.

The V gene is TRBV7-9, the J gene TRBJ1-6; 11 bases are a match to TRBD1. There are 14 residues in the CDR3. Germline CDR1 reads SEHNR; CDR2 reads FQNEAQ (reference sequence). V was pared by 7 bases and J by 10 bases, with 6 bases of the junction left unmatched. The CDR3 DNA is TGTGCCAGCACGGCCGGGACAGGGGGGTCACCCCTCCACTTT. This sequence encodes CASTAGTGGSPLHF.